The following is a TCR beta chain sequence with its context. This record comes from a study of blood T cell repertoires in COVID-19. Study-wide context: Sample material is recorded as cDNA or gDNA derived from T cells, B-cell-depleted T cells, or PBMCs.

Original data processing: Amplification of reference gene primers provided the estimated nucleated cell counts. Sequenced by immunoSEQ multiplex PCR; TCRdb stores in-frame clones only, minus some. D and trimming come from the DNA, and the V and J calls and clone size come from that table. The sample has 150,000 to 200,000 clones; around four fifths are singletons. The source of this sequence is a man in his 70s who had recovered from COVID-19. The sequencing sample was made of peripheral blood.

In nucleotides, the CDR3 is TGCGCCAGCAGCTTGGCTGATCTAACCTACGAGCAGTACTTC. It is translated as CASSLADLTYEQYF. The rearrangement joins TRBV5-1 to TRBJ2-7; D not resolved. The CDR3 extends over 14 amino acids. Trimming cost V 0 bases and J 2 bases, with 9 bases left between them. The germline V gene encodes CDR1 SGHRS and CDR2 YFSETQ.